This TCR beta chain was retrieved from a study of T cells in Graves' hyperthyroidism and ophthalmopathy. Findings and caveats of the study: Ophthalmopathy onset followed model prediction by a median about six months.

The CDR3 is made up of 18 amino acids. The ends were cut back, 0 bases at V and 0 bases at J, with 15 bases in the middle. Looked up from germline, CDR1 is MNHEY and CDR2 is SVGEGT. The investigators amplified TCR beta CDR3 regions from RNA transcripts. Researchers ran a first-round RT-PCR on the TCR CDR3 using the HTBI primer set. MiXCR, run by TCRdb on the multiplex PCR reads, gives a single entry per CDR3 protein. Of hundreds of thousands of distinct CDR3 sequences in the sample, roughly 14% were seen once. This clonotype has at least ten counts. The antigen is not known. The specimen sequenced was blood. The receptor's source is a man younger than 30 with Graves' ophthalmopathy. The genes are TRBV6-2 or TRBV6-3 and TRBJ2-4, with D tentatively TRBD1 or TRBD2 (5 bases each). The CDR3 DNA follows: TGTGCCAGCAGTTACTCGACTATGGACACCCCAGCCAAAAACATTCAGTACTTC. Its translation is CASSYSTMDTPAKNIQYF.